Sequencing of this T cell receptor beta chain was carried out in a study of T cell changes during pregnancy in multiple sclerosis. This clone was detected only once. Method: immunoSEQ multiplex PCR; TCRdb's copy keeps in-frame clones and lacks some. The sample contains some 80,000 clones, roughly 90% of which appear only once. With 1 base clipped from V and 5 bases from J, the junction kept 0 bases outside the gene matches. Germline V gene lookup returns CDR1 MNHEY and CDR2 SMNVEV (reference sequence). The CDR3 has 13 amino acids. This sequence was found in a female donor in good health, enrolled as a control in a pregnancy study. This chain connects TRBV27 to TRBJ2-3, with TRBD2 matching 7 bases. Specimen: peripheral blood, collected in the first trimester of pregnancy. The CDR3 sequence: CASSLWGGDTQYF. The DNA of the CDR3 is TGTGCCAGCAGTTTATGGGGGGGAGATACGCAGTATTTT.